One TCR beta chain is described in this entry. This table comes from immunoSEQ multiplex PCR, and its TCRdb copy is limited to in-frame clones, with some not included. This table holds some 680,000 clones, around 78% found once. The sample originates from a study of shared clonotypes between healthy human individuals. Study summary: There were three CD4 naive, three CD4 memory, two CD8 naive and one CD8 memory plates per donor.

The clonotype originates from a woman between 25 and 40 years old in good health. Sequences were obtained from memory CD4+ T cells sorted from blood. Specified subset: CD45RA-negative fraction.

The chain's CDR3 is CASSPLGTGIRYEQYF. CDR3 DNA sequence: TGTGCCAGCAGCCCTCTCGGGACAGGGATACGCTACGAGCAGTACTTC. This sequence joins TRBV14 and TRBJ2-7; 9 nucleotides align to TRBD1. Trimming cost V 4 bases and J 3 bases; bases outside gene matches: 10. The germline CDR1 and CDR2 sequences are SGHDN and FVKESK. The CDR3 covers 16 residues.